This T cell receptor beta chain was recorded in a study of blood T cell repertoires in COVID-19 (dated by TCRdb to about 2020). In the study overall: Collaborator samples came from the United States, Italy and Spain and covered acute and convalescent phases of COVID-19. The prospective study material was composed of cDNA or gDNA derived from T cells, B-cell-depleted T cells, or PBMCs. Where HLA class I and class II types were available, the types were taken from metadata supplied by the sample provider, not from assay-based typing. Subjects who had been exposed to COVID-19, were actively infected with it, or had recovered from it provided the deeply sampled blood TCRbeta repertoires that made up the dataset. The sample metadata nearly always contained a de-identified subject ID, COVID-19 status, age in years and sex. Samples were obtained from the ongoing ImmuneRACE study (first 160 participants) and from about 1,300 subjects provided by 6 global collaborators. A freely available public database, intended as a resource for researchers studying the immune response to SARS-CoV-2, is where the repertoires were released.

Participants in the prospective study were enrolled through a virtual design, were aged roughly 18 to 100 years, and lived in 24 United States geographic areas. Cohort assignment in the prospective study relied on participant-reported clinical history from a screening survey and a study questionnaire. For ImmuneRACE Cohort 3, a participant was defined as recovered based on two consecutive negative NP/OP PCR tests, clearance by a healthcare professional, or resolution of symptoms. Each participant in the prospective study had whole blood, serum and a nasopharyngeal or oropharyngeal swab collected by mobile phlebotomists. Participants in the prospective study had the option to provide additional blood draws and questionnaires over a 2-month period. Before DNA extraction, blood samples from the prospective study were shipped at room temperature or frozen. Results and caveats for the whole study, not just this receptor: The amount of clinical and demographic metadata varied by source and participant and was provided uncurated.

Trimming removed 0 bases from V and 3 bases from J, leaving 13 bases between the germline ends. Counted from cysteine to phenylalanine, this CDR3 has 16 amino acids. Just the 48-base CDR3 DNA is kept, in frame starting at base 1. Per the germline V gene, SGHRS is the CDR1 and YFSETQ is the CDR2. Comment on this clone: The antigen this receptor binds is unknown. Per-base quality was not reported, and no clone a single base away is much larger than it.

TCRbeta CDR3 regions were amplified from genomic DNA by means of the immunoSEQ Assay, a bias-controlled multiplex PCR. As for the original processing: The number of nucleated cells in each sample was estimated from the amplification of reference gene primers within the assay. To quantify the absolute abundance of each unique TCRbeta CDR3 rearrangement, sequence reads were collapsed and filtered. For each sample, productive Simpson clonality was calculated as the square root of Simpson's diversity index across productive rearrangements. The immuneACCESS repertoire file appears here via TCRdb, limited to in-frame rearrangements. These files lack a portion of the clones; in checked studies, under half of the deficit traces to unresolved V genes, and the cause of the others is not known. V and J calls and clone size are given by that table; D and trimming were obtained from the DNA. This sample gives approximately 350,000 clones in total; roughly four fifths of them show up just once. About 5.4% of the sample rests with the top ten.

The sequenced material came from PBMCs or T cells enriched from blood (not recorded which). The chain joins TRBV5-1 to TRBJ2-1, with no confidently assigned D gene. The clonotype comes from a woman aged 50 to 60 who had recovered from COVID-19. The DNA sequence reads TGCGCCAGCAGCTTGGGGTCTGAGAGCCTCTACAATGAGCAGTTCTTC. Its protein reads: CASSLGSESLYNEQFF.